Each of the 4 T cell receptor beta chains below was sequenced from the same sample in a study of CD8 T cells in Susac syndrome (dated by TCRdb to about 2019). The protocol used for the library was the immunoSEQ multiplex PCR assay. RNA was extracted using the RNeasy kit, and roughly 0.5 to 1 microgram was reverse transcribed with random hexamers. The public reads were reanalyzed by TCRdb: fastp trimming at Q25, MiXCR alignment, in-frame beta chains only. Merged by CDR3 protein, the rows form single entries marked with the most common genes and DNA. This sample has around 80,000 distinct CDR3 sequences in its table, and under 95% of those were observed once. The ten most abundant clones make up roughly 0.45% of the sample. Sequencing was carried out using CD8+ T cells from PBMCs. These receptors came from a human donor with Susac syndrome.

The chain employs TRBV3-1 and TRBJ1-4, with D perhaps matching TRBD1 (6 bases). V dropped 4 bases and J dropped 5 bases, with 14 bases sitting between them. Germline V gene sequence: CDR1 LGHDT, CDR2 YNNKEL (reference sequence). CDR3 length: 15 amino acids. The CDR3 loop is CASSPRDGQNEKLFF. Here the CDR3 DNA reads TGTGCCAGCAGCCCCAGGGACGGACAGAATGAAAAACTGTTTTTT.

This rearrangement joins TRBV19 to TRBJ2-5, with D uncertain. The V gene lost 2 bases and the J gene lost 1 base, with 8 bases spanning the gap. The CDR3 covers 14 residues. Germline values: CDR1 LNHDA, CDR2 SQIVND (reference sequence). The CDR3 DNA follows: TGTGCCAGTAGTATAACCTCTAGCCAAGAGACCCAGTACTTC. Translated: CASSITSSQETQYF.

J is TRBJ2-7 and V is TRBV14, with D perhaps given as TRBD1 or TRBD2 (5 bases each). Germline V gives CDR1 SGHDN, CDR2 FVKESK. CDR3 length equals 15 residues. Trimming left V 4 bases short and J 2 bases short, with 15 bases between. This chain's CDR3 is CASSLRDLPTYEQYF. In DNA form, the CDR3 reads TGTGCCAGCAGCCTCCGGGACCTCCCAACCTACGAGCAGTACTTC.

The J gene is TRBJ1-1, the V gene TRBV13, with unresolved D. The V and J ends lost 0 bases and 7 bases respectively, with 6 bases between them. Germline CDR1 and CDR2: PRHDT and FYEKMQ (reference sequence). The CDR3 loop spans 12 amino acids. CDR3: CASSLGAGEAFF. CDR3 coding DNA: TGTGCCAGCAGCTTAGGTGCCGGTGAAGCTTTCTTT.